The entry below describes one T cell receptor beta chain. This clone was counted at least ten times. No antigen is known for it. No qualities accompany the bases; no much larger clone lies one base away. The sample belongs to a study of metastatic and nonmetastatic thyroid tumors (TCRdb year 2020). The study in broad terms: Repertoires were compared across peripheral blood and tumor or nodule tissue samples from malignant and benign thyroid patients. The paper's findings and limits, for the study overall: In both blood and tumor samples, malignant tumors were reported to have significantly higher TCR beta diversity than benign nodules.

Receptors were amplified or captured by PCR. Data came from an Illumina HiSeq 4000. High-throughput sequencing was used to profile the TCR beta-chain CDR3 region of each patient. The paper's processing steps were these. CDR3 differences across clinicopathological groups were used to build a classifier for discriminating distant-metastatic papillary thyroid cancer patients. The Shannon index was used to measure repertoire diversity, and the Morisita-Horn index was used to measure how similar tumor and blood repertoires were. TCRdb redid the processing of the public reads, applying fastp at Q25 and MiXCR, and retained in-frame beta chains. The V and J calls shown here were made by TCRdb, not taken from the authors' results. A total of 9,900 or so clones appear in this sample, 25% to 35% of them only once. The top ten clonotypes cover roughly 4.8% of the sample. No patient had received any treatment before thyroid surgery. The study retrospectively analysed patient clinical samples collected from about 2012 to 2019 using T-cell receptor beta sequencing.

CDR1 LNHDA and CDR2 SQIVND were looked up in the germline V gene (reference sequence). Including the terminal cysteine and phenylalanine, the CDR3 comprises 13 residues. Of the read, only the CDR3 DNA is kept; its 39 bases are in frame from base 1. V and J lose 3 bases and 2 bases, and a span of 5 bases separates them. This TCR was sampled from a female donor with papillary thyroid cancer or a benign thyroid nodule (not recorded which). Some clones in this sample may be carry-over from other donors' samples. Sequencing was carried out using tumor tissue. The chain employs TRBV19 and TRBJ1-5, with the D gene too uncertain to name. This receptor has the CDR3 CASSIPGNQPQHF. The sequence in DNA is TGTGCCAGTAGTATTCCTGGCAATCAGCCCCAGCATTTT.